The entry below gives a single TCR beta chain sequence along with its context. Its antigen remains unidentified. Base quality data are lacking; no much larger clone is found one base away. A single peripheral blood draw of about 116 mL on average was collected from each donor into heparinised tubes. A BD FACSAria II was used to sort naive, central memory, regulatory and stem cell-like memory CD4+ T cells with a panel that included CD45RO, CCR7, CD25, CD127, CD95 and CD27. All sorted populations exceeded 95% purity. PBMCs were isolated immediately by Lymphoprep density gradient centrifugation and stained directly without culture. To minimize batch effects, samples were stained and sorted in pairs, one healthy donor with one patient per experiment. All of the isolated RNA was reverse transcribed with the High Capacity cDNA Reverse Transcription Kit, so expressed TCRB transcripts were sequenced. Deep immunoSEQ sequencing was performed on naive, central memory and regulatory T cell samples, with an average of roughly 4 million total reads per sample. After sorted cells were lysed in RLT buffer, RNA was extracted with DNase-treated RNeasy Micro or Mini kits, with the choice depending on cell number. To prevent cross-contamination, every cell subset was processed on its own, while patient and healthy donor samples were processed together. The immunoSEQ multiplex PCR was used to amplify TCRB sequences from cDNA, yielding 87-bp fragments that span the CDR3 region. The amplicons were sequenced using the Illumina HiSeq platform. Per the source publication's procedure: Synthetic template baselines were used to correct PCR bias computationally, reads within Hamming distance 2 were collapsed, and singletons that could not be merged were discarded. Reads were aligned against IMGT to assign V, D and J genes, CDR3 length and insertions or deletions at six rearrangement sites. Clonotype counts were normalized to sorted cell number within each subset before computing true diversity and Gini coefficients with the tcR R package. Repertoire sharing was quantified using the overlap coefficient calculated on TCRB nucleotide sequences. Out-of-frame TCRB sequences from naive cells were analyzed to stand in for the pre-selection repertoire. TCRdb mirrors the immuneACCESS table, restricted to in-frame sequences. Some clones are absent from its copies; in checked studies, under half trace to an unresolved V gene, and the reason for the others is unknown. From that table come the V and J calls and clone size; the DNA was used to work out D and trimming. In all, the sample holds hundreds of thousands of clones, and over 11% of those were seen once. Nearly 0.04% of the sample lies in the top ten.

Inclusive of the bounding cysteine and phenylalanine, the CDR3 is 15 residues long. Here the CDR3 DNA is all that survives: 45 bases in frame from base 1. In the germline V gene, CDR1 corresponds to ENHRY and CDR2 to SYGVKD. V is cut by 10 bases and J by 6 bases, and the space between the germline ends is 21 bases. This record comes from a study of beta chain features in type 1 diabetes (dated by TCRdb to 2017 to 2018). In the study overall: Mean age, gender distribution, total cell number and subset yield were not different between patients and healthy donors. Regulatory and stem cell-like memory subsets were obtained from only 8 patients and roughly eight healthy donors, while naive and central memory subsets were obtained from all 30 or so donors. In the study, TCRB repertoires of sorted circulating CD4+ T cell subsets from recently diagnosed type 1 diabetes patients were compared with those of matched healthy donors. A total of 100 million to 110 million sorted cells were examined across all samples, and a strong correlation was observed between cell number per subset and RNA yield.

What the work shows at the level of the full study, not this receptor alone: Naive, central memory and regulatory TCRB repertoires appeared to be more alike among patients than among healthy donors. HLA sub-analyses involved small numbers of individuals, so any influence of HLA type on TCRB rearrangement remained unresolved. Sequencing cDNA rather than genomic DNA could over-represent highly expressing activated cells, although activation and CD3 levels did not differ between groups. In all four CD4+ subsets, TCRB CDR3 length was moderately but significantly shorter in type 1 diabetes patients. Shorter templates might have been favored by PCR, but patient and control samples were amplified and corrected together, so both groups would have been affected equally by any skew. At VDJ recombination sites, patients with type 1 diabetes made fewer insertions and deleted more nucleotides, a pattern implying thymic rearrangement abnormalities.

The chain is encoded by TRBV10-3 joined to TRBJ1-4, with TRBD1 as a weak D call on 6 bases. Sequencing was done on a sample of naive CD4+ T cells from blood. The cell subset or site label corresponds to: true naive CD4+ T cells. The sequence came from a man aged 18 to 30 with type 1 diabetes. The bases read TGTGCCACCAGCACCAAAACAGGGAACGATGAAAAACTGTTTTTT. The encoded protein is CATSTKTGNDEKLFF.